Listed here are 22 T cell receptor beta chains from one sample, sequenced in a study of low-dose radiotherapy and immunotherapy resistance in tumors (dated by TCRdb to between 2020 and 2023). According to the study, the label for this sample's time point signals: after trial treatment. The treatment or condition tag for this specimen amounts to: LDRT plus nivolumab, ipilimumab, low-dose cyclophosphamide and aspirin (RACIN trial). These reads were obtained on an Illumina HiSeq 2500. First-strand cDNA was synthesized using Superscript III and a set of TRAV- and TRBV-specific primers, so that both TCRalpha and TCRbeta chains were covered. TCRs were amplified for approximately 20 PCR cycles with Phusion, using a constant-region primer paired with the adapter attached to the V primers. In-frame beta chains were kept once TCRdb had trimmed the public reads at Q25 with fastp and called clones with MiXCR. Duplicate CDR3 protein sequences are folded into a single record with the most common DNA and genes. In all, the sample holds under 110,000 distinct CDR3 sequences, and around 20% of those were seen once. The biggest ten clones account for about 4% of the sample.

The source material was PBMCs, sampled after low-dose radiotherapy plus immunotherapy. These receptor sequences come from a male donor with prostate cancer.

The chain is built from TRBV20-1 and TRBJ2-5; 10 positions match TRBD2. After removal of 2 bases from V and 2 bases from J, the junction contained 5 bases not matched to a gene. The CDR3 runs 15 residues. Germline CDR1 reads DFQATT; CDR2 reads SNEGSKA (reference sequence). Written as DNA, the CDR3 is TGCAGTGCTAGAAGGGCTAGCGGGGGACAAGAGACCCAGTACTTC. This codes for CSARRASGGQETQYF.

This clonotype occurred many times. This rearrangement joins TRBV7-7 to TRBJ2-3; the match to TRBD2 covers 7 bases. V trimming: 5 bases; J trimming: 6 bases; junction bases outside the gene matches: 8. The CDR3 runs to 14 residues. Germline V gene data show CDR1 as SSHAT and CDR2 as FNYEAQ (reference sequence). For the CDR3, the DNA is TGTGCCAGCAGCCTCGGGACTACGGGGGATACGCAGTATTTT. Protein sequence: CASSLGTTGDTQYF.

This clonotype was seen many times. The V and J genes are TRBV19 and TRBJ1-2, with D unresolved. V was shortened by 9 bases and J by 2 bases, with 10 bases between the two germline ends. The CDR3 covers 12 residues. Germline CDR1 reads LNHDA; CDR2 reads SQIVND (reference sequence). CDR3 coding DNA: TGTGCCAGCTCGACACGAAACTATGGCTACACCTTC. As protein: CASSTRNYGYTF.

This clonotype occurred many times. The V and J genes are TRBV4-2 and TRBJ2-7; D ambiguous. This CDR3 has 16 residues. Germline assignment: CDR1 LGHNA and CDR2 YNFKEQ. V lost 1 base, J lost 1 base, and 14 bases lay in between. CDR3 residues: CASSQAGAGISYEQYF. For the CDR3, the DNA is TGTGCCAGCAGCCAAGCGGGTGCCGGTATTTCCTACGAGCAGTACTTC.

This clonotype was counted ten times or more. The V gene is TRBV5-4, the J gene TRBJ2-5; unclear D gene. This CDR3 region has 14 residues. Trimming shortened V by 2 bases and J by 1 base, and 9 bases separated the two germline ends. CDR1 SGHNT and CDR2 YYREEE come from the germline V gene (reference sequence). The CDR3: CASSFGQIQETQYF. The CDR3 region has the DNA TGTGCCAGCAGCTTCGGCCAGATCCAAGAGACCCAGTACTTC.

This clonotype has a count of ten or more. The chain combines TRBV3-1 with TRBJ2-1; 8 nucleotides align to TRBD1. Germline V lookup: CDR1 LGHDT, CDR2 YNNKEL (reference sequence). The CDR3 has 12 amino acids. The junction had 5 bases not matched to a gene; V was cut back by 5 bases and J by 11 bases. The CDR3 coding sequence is TGTGCCAGCAGCACAGGGGGTAGTAAGCAGTTCTTC. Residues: CASSTGGSKQFF.

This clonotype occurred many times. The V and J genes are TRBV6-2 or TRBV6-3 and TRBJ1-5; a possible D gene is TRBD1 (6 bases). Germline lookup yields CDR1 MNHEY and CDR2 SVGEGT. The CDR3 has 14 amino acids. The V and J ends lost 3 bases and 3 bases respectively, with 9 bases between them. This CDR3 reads CASSYGQYNQPQHF. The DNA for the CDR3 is TGTGCCAGCAGTTATGGACAGTACAATCAGCCCCAGCATTTT.

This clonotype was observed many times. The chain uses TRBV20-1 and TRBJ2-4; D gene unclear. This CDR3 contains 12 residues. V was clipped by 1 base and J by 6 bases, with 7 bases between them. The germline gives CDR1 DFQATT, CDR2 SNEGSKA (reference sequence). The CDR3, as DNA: TGCAGTGCTAGAGGTGTAGGAAACATTCAGTACTTC. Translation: CSARGVGNIQYF.

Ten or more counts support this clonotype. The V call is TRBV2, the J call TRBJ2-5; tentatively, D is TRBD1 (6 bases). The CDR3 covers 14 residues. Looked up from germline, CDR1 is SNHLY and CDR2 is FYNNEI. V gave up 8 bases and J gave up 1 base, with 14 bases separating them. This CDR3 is CASGLQGTQETQYF. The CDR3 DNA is TGTGCCAGCGGACTTCAGGGGACCCAAGAGACCCAGTACTTC.

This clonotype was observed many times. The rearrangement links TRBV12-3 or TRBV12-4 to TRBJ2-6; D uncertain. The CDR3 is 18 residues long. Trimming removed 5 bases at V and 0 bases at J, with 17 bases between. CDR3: CASSGLGVVISGANVLTF. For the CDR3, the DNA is TGTGCCAGCAGTGGCCTTGGGGTAGTAATCTCTGGGGCCAACGTCCTGACTTTC.

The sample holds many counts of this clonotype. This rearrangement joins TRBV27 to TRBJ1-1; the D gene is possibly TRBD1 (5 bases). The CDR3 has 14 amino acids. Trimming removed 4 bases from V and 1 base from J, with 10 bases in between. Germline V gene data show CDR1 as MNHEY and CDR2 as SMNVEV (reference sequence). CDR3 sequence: CASSSKTANTEAFF. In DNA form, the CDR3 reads TGTGCCAGCAGTTCCAAGACAGCGAACACTGAAGCTTTCTTT.

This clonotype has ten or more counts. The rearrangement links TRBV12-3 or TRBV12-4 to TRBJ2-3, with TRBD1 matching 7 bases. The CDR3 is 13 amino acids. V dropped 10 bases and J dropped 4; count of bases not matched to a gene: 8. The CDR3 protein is CATHRGSADTQYF. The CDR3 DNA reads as TGTGCCACACACAGGGGCTCAGCAGATACGCAGTATTTT.

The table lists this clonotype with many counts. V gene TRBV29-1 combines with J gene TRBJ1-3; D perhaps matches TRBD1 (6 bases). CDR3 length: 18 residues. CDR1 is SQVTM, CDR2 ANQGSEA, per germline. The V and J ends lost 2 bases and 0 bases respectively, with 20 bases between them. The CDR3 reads CSVENLGAGDYSGNTIYF. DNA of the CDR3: TGCAGCGTTGAAAACCTTGGGGCAGGGGATTACTCTGGAAACACCATATATTTT. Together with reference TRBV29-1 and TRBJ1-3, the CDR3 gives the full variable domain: SAVISQKPSRDICQRGTSLTIQCQVDSQVTMMFWYRQQPGQSLTLIATANQGSEATYESGFVIDKFPISRPNLTFSTLTVSNMSPEDSSIYLCSVENLGAGDYSGNTIYFGEGSWLTVV.

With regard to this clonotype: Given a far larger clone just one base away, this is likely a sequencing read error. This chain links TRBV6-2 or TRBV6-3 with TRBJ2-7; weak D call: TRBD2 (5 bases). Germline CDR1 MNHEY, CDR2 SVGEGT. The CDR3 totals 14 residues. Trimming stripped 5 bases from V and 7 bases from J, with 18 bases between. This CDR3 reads CASSEERPDNEQYF. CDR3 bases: TGTGCCAGCAGTGAAGAGCGGCCCGACAATGAGCAGTACTTC.

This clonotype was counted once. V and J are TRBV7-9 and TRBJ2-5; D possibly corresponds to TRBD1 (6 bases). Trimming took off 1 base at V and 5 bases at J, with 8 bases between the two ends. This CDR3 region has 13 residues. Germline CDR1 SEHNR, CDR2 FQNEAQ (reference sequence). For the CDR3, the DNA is TGTGCCAGCAGCTTAGACACAGGGGAGACCCAGTACTTC. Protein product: CASSLDTGETQYF.

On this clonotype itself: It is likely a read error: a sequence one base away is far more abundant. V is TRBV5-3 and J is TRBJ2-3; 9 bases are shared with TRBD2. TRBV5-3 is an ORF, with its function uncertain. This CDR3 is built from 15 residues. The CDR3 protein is CASSLASGEPDAQYF. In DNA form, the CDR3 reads TGTGCCAGCAGCTTGGCTAGCGGGGAACCAGATGCGCAGTATTTT.

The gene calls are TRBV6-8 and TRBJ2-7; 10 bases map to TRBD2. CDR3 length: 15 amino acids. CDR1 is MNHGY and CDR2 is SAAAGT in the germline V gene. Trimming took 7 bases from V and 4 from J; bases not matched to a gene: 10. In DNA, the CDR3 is TGTGCCAGCATGGGGCAACTAGCGGGACATTACGAGCAGTACTTC. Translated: CASMGQLAGHYEQYF.

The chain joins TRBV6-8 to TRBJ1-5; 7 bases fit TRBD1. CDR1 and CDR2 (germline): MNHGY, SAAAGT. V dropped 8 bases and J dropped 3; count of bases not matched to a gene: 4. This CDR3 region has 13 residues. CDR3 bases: TGTGCCAGCCAAGACAGGGACAATCAGCCCCAGCATTTT. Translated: CASQDRDNQPQHF.

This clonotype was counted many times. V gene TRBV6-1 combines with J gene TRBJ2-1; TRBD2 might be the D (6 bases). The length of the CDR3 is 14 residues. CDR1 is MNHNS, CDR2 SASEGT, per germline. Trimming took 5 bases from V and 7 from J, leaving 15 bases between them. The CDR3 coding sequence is TGTGCCAGCAGTTCCATACCGACTAGAAATGAGCAGTTCTTC. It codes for CASSSIPTRNEQFF.

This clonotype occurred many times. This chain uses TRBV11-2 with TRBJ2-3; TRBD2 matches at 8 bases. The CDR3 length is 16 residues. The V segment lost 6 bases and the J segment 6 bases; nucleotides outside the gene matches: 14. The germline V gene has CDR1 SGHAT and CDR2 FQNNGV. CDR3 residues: CASSPAGGFLGDTQYF. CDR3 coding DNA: TGTGCCAGCAGTCCGGCGGGGGGTTTCCTGGGGGATACGCAGTATTTT.

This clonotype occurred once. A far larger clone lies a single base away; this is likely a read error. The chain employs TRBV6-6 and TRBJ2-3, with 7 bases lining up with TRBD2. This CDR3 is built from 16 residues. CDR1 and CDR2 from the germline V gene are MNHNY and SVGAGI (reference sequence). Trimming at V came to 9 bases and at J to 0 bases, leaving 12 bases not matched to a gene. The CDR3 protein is CARSEGGSPSTDTQYF. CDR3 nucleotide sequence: TGTGCCAGGAGTGAAGGCGGGAGCCCTAGCACAGATACGCAGTATTTT.

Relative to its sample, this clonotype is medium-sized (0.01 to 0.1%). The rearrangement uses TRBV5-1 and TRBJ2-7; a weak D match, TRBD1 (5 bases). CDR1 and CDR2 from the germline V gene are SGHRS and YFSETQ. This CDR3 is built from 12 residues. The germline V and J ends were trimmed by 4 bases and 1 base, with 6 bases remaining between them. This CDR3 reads CASSAGSYEQYF. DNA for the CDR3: TGCGCCAGCAGCGCAGGGTCCTACGAGCAGTACTTC.